What follows are 24 T cell receptor beta chains derived from one specimen sequenced in a study of blood T cell repertoires in COVID-19. Libraries were prepared by immunoSEQ multiplex PCR; TCRdb keeps only in-frame clonotypes and omits some of them. Found here are 150,000 to 200,000 clones, roughly 90% of them singletons; the top ten hold 1% to 1.5%. Material for sequencing was PBMCs or T cells enriched from blood (not recorded which). These TCRs come from a human donor with acute COVID-19. The donor label of this sample is uncertain.

J is TRBJ2-5 and V is TRBV10-1; D may be TRBD1 (5 bases). This CDR3 is built from 14 residues. With 3 bases removed from V and 3 bases from J, the gap between germline ends came to 11 bases. Germline values: CDR1 WNHNN, CDR2 SYGVQD (reference sequence). The CDR3 nucleotides are TGCGCCAGCAGTGAAGTAGACAGCGAAGAGACCCAGTACTTC. It specifies CASSEVDSEETQYF.

This clone came up once. J is TRBJ1-2 and V is TRBV5-6; tentative D call: TRBD1 (5 bases). Germline V gene lookup returns CDR1 SGHDT and CDR2 YYEEEE. V was clipped by 0 bases and J by 4 bases, with 13 bases between them. This CDR3 has 15 amino acids. DNA of the CDR3: TGTGCCAGCAGCTTGGCCGGGGGAAGCGGCTATGGCTACACCTTC. Protein product: CASSLAGGSGYGYTF.

The rearrangement uses TRBV11-3 and TRBJ2-2, with TRBD2 identical over 7 bases. Germline assignment: CDR1 SGHNT and CDR2 YENEEA. The CDR3 extends over 15 amino acids. Trimming took 5 bases from V and 3 from J; bases not matched to a gene: 6. The CDR3 coding sequence is TGTGCCAGCAGCCAGGGAGGGTTCGACACCGGGGAGCTGTTTTTT. Its protein is CASSQGGFDTGELFF.

The chain is built from TRBV6-5 and TRBJ1-1; D is uncertain. CDR1 and CDR2 (germline): MNHEY, SVGAGI. The V end lost 6 bases, the J end lost 1 base, and 12 bases lay between the germline ends. CDR3 length: 14 residues. CDR3 in DNA: TGTGCCAGCAGGATTACTATGGAGAACACTGAAGCTTTCTTT. The encoded protein is CASRITMENTEAFF.

This clone was observed a handful of times. This chain connects TRBV4-3 to TRBJ2-6, with D maybe TRBD1 (6 bases). This CDR3 comprises 16 residues. With 0 bases removed from V and 2 bases from J, the gap between germline ends came to 8 bases. Per germline, CDR1 LGHNA and CDR2 YSLEER. The CDR3 region has the DNA TGCGCCAGCAGCCAAGATGGGACAACTGGGGCCAACGTCCTGACTTTC. It translates to CASSQDGTTGANVLTF.

CDR3 region: CASSEELLAGVYYEQYF. The CDR3 DNA reads TGTGCCAGCAGTGAGGAGCTCCTAGCGGGGGTGTACTACGAGCAGTACTTC. The chain uses TRBV6-1 and TRBJ2-7; 10 bases fit TRBD2. Germline trimming cut 3 bases from V and 3 bases from J; bases unmatched to any gene: 11. The CDR3 length is 17 residues. Germline loops: CDR1 MNHNS, CDR2 SASEGT.

The chain recombines TRBV5-5 with TRBJ1-5; maybe TRBD1 (6 bases). The V end lost 2 bases, the J end lost 8 bases, and 14 bases lay between the germline ends. Germline CDR1 is SGHKS and CDR2 is YYEKEE (reference sequence). The CDR3 runs 14 residues. The CDR3 is CASSFGGPQKPQHF. The CDR3 nucleotides are TGTGCCAGCAGCTTTGGGGGCCCCCAGAAGCCCCAGCATTTT.

This chain connects TRBV4-3 to TRBJ1-2; no clear D. This CDR3 comprises 13 residues. V was pared by 2 bases and J by 5 bases, with 9 bases between. The V gene's germline CDR1 is LGHNA and CDR2 YSLEER. The CDR3 loop is CASSQSRVYGYTF. The DNA for the CDR3 is TGCGCCAGCAGCCAAAGTCGGGTATATGGCTACACCTTC.

The chain employs TRBV30 and TRBJ1-2; no definite D call. Deletions cut 2 bases from V and 0 bases from J, with 7 bases between. Germline V gene data show CDR1 as GTSNPN and CDR2 as SVGIG (reference sequence). This CDR3 region has 13 residues. The CDR3 protein is CAWSTSANYGYTF. The CDR3 DNA is TGTGCCTGGAGTACATCCGCTAACTATGGCTACACCTTC.

The chain links TRBV18 to TRBJ1-4, with D unclear. The CDR3 has 13 amino acids. Trimming shortened V by 5 bases and J by 5 bases, and 9 bases separated the two germline ends. Germline V gene sequence: CDR1 KGHSH, CDR2 LQKENI. Here the CDR3 reads CASSVDLNEKLFF. CDR3 DNA sequence: TGTGCCAGCTCAGTAGACTTAAATGAAAAACTGTTTTTT.

The chain uses TRBV10-3 and TRBJ2-2; the match to TRBD1 covers 8 bases. Germline assignment: CDR1 ENHRY and CDR2 SYGVKD. The junction had 3 bases not matched to a gene; V was cut back by 3 bases and J by 6 bases. This CDR3 contains 14 residues. CDR3 region: CAISDQGAAGELFF. The CDR3 DNA sequence: TGTGCCATCAGTGACCAGGGGGCGGCCGGGGAGCTGTTTTTT.

This chain links TRBV25-1 with TRBJ1-1; 7 bases line up with TRBD1. This CDR3 comprises 13 residues. Germline values: CDR1 MGHDK, CDR2 SYGVNS. Germline trimming cut 6 bases from V and 0 bases from J; bases unmatched to any gene: 1. CDR3 sequence (DNA): TGTGCCAGCAGGACAGGGCTGAACACTGAAGCTTTCTTT. It is translated as CASRTGLNTEAFF. Together with reference TRBV25-1 and TRBJ1-1, the CDR3 gives the full variable domain: EADIYQTPRYLVIGTGKKITLECSQTMGHDKMYWYQQDPGMELHLIHYSYGVNSTEKGDLSSESTVSRIRTEHFPLTLESARPSHTSQYLCASRTGLNTEAFFGQGTRLTVV.

This clone was recorded only once. The rearrangement joins TRBV12-5 to TRBJ1-5, with 12 bases aligning to TRBD1. V was clipped by 3 bases and J by 5 bases; unmatched bases: 14. Looked up from germline, CDR1 is LGHNT and CDR2 is FRNRAP. The CDR3 length is 19 residues. The CDR3 loop is CASGFSGDRGLGGDQPQHF. The CDR3 nucleotides read TGTGCTAGTGGTTTCTCCGGGGACAGGGGGCTAGGAGGTGATCAGCCCCAGCATTTT.

The table lists this clone with a count of one. The chain links TRBV6-2 or TRBV6-3 to TRBJ1-2; D is undetermined. Between the trimmed V and J ends, which lost 0 bases and 8 bases, there was a span of 19 bases. Germline loops: CDR1 MNHEY, CDR2 SVGEGT. The CDR3 consists of 16 residues. This CDR3 is CASSYSRGSEPEGYTF. CDR3 in DNA: TGTGCCAGCAGTTACTCGAGAGGCTCGGAACCAGAAGGCTACACCTTC.

This chain joins TRBV4-3 and TRBJ2-5; the D gene is possibly TRBD1 (5 bases). The V and J ends lost 4 bases and 7 bases respectively, with 19 bases between them. The length of the CDR3 is 15 residues. Germline V gives CDR1 LGHNA, CDR2 YSLEER. DNA for the CDR3: TGCGCCAGCAGCCCCTTCCCGGGTAGTCAGGGGACCCAGTACTTC. This gives the protein CASSPFPGSQGTQYF.

The chain recombines TRBV11-2 with TRBJ2-3, with 16 bases aligning to TRBD2. The CDR3 is made up of 18 amino acids. V gave up 5 bases and J gave up 1 base; unmatched junction bases: 6. CDR1 and CDR2 (germline): SGHAT, FQNNGV. Here the CDR3 DNA reads TGTGCCAGCAGCCAGGGACTAGCGGGGGGGCCGCGCACAGATACGCAGTATTTT. Translation: CASSQGLAGGPRTDTQYF.

The V call is TRBV30, the J call TRBJ1-6, with D uncertain. Germline V gene lookup returns CDR1 GTSNPN and CDR2 SVGIG (reference sequence). The CDR3 contains 14 residues. The V end was cut by 0 bases, the J end by 7 bases, with 10 bases between. CDR3 DNA sequence: TGTGCCTGGAGTGTGAAAGCCCGGAATTCACCCCTCCACTTT. This encodes CAWSVKARNSPLHF.

The genes are TRBV29-1 and TRBJ1-2; D not resolved. The CDR3 is 10 residues long. The germline V gene has CDR1 SQVTM and CDR2 ANQGSEA. V shed 4 bases and J shed 3 bases, with 3 bases lying between them. DNA of the CDR3: TGCAGCGTTGGGCACTATGGCTACACCTTC. Protein: CSVGHYGYTF.

This rearrangement joins TRBV11-3 to TRBJ2-1; D remains unclear. V lost 1 base and J lost 5, with 9 bases in between. This CDR3 has 14 residues. The germline gives CDR1 SGHNT, CDR2 YENEEA. The CDR3 coding sequence is TGTGCCAGCAGCTTAGGAGGCAGTGACAATGAGCAGTTCTTC. As protein: CASSLGGSDNEQFF. The full variable domain, its missing parts supplied by reference TRBV11-3 and TRBJ2-1, is EAGVVQSPRYKIIEKKQPVAFWCNPISGHNTLYWYLQNLGQGPELLIRYENEEAVDDSQLPKDRFSAERLKGVDSTLKIQPAELGDSAVYLCASSLGGSDNEQFFGPGTRLTVL.

The rearrangement links TRBV2 to TRBJ1-5; 8 bases align to TRBD1. This CDR3 spans 12 amino acids. J was trimmed by 8 bases and V by 4 bases; bases with no gene match: 1. Germline assignment: CDR1 SNHLY and CDR2 FYNNEI. CDR3 amino acids: CASSGQGKPQHF. For the CDR3, the DNA is TGTGCCAGCAGTGGACAGGGGAAGCCCCAGCATTTT.

This chain uses TRBV6-2 or TRBV6-3 with TRBJ1-2; a weak D match, TRBD1 (5 bases). The CDR3 is 14 residues long. Germline V CDR1 and CDR2: MNHEY, SVGEGT. With 2 bases removed from V and 5 bases from J, the gap between germline ends came to 12 bases. CDR3 residues: CASSYQRGVYGYTF. CDR3 bases: TGTGCCAGCAGTTACCAACGGGGGGTGTATGGCTACACCTTC.

V and J are TRBV6-2 or TRBV6-3 and TRBJ2-5; TRBD2 matches 13 bases. CDR3 length: 19 amino acids. CDR1 is MNHEY and CDR2 is SVGEGT in the germline V gene. The V segment lost 5 bases and the J segment 1 base; nucleotides outside the gene matches: 13. The CDR3: CASSPGLAGATDLQETQYF. The CDR3 region has the DNA TGTGCCAGCAGTCCCGGACTAGCGGGGGCCACAGACCTCCAAGAGACCCAGTACTTC.

The chain links TRBV11-3 to TRBJ2-7, with D maybe TRBD1 (6 bases). The CDR3 covers 15 residues. V lost 2 bases to trimming and J lost 2 bases, with 13 bases between them. The germline V gene has CDR1 SGHNT and CDR2 YENEEA. DNA of the CDR3: TGTGCCAGCAGCTTAAAGGCAGGGGTCACCTACGAGCAGTACTTC. Translation: CASSLKAGVTYEQYF.

The chain couples TRBV19 to TRBJ2-7; 8 nucleotides match TRBD1. This CDR3 has 13 residues. The V gene end was trimmed by 5 bases and the J gene end by 4 bases; junction bases not matched to a gene: 4. Germline assignment: CDR1 LNHDA and CDR2 SQIVND (reference sequence). CDR3 protein: CASSLTGGYEQYF. In DNA, the CDR3 is TGTGCCAGTAGTCTCACAGGGGGGTACGAGCAGTACTTC.